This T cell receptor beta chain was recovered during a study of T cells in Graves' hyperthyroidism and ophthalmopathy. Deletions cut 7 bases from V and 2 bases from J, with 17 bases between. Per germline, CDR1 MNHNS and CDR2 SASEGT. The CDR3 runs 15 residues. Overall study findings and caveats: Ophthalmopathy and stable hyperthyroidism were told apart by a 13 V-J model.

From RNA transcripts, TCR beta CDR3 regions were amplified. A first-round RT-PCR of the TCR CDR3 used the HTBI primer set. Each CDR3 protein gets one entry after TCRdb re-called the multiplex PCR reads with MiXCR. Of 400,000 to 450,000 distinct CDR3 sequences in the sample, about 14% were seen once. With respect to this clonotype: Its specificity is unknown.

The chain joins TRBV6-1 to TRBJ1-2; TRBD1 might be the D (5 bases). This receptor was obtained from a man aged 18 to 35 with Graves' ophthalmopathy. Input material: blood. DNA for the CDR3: TGTGCCAGCACTGCAACCGGGACGGCGAACTATGGCTACACCTTC. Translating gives CASTATGTANYGYTF.